This TCR beta chain was sequenced in a study of T cells in Graves' hyperthyroidism and ophthalmopathy. Study summary: Peripheral blood draws took place at initial diagnosis, ahead of any treatment.

This clonotype has at least ten counts. TCR beta CDR3 regions were amplified from RNA. TCR CDR3 regions were first amplified by RT-PCR with HTBI primers. Using its own MiXCR run on the multiplex PCR reads, TCRdb lists one record per CDR3 protein. This repertoire shows around 600,000 distinct CDR3 sequences, around 13% found once; its top ten account for approximately 13%. The clonotype was recovered from a woman between 45 and 65 years old with Graves' ophthalmopathy. Sequenced sample: blood.

The CDR3 sequence: CASAPEGGGRTNEQYF. The DNA of the CDR3 is TGTGCCAGCGCACCTGAGGGTGGCGGGAGGACTAACGAGCAGTACTTC. The chain carries TRBV3-1 and TRBJ2-7; 8 bases are shared with TRBD2. V lost 8 bases and J lost 5; bases outside the gene matches: 17. The V gene's germline CDR1 is LGHDT and CDR2 YNNKEL (reference sequence). This CDR3 has 16 residues.